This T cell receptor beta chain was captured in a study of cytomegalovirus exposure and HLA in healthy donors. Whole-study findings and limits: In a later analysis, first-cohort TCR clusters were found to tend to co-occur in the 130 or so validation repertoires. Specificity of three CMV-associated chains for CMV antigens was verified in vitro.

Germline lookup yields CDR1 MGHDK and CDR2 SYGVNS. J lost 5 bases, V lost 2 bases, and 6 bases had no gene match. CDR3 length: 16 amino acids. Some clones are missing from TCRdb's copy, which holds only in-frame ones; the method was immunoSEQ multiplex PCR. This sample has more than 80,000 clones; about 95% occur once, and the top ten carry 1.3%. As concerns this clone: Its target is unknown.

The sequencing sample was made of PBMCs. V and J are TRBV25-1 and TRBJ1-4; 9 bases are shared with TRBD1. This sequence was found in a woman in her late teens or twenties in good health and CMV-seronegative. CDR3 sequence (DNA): TGTGCCAGCAGTGAAGGGACAGGGAGGGTAAATGAAAAACTGTTTTTT. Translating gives CASSEGTGRVNEKLFF.